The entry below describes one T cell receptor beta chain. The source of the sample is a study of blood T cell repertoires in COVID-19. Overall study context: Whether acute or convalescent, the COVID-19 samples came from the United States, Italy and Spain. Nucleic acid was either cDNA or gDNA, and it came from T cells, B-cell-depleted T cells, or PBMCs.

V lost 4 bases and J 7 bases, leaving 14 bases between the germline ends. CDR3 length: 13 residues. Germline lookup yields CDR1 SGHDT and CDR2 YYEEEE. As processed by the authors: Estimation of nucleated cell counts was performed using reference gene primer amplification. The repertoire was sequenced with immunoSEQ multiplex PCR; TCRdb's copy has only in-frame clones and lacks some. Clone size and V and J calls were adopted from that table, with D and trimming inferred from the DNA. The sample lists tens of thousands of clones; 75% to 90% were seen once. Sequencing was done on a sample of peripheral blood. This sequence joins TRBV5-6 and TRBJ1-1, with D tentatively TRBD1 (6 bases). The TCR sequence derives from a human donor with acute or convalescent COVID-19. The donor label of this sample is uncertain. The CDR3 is CASSQRGGREAFF. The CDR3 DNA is TGTGCCAGCAGCCAACGCGGGGGGCGTGAAGCTTTCTTT.